The clone carrying this T cell receptor (beta chain) was observed once. The sample belongs to a study of technical replicates of blood from a handful of donors. Sequencing was performed with immunoSEQ multiplex PCR; in TCRdb, only in-frame clones are kept and a portion is missing. The data contain 55,000 to 75,000 clones, 75% to 95% of them seen just once; the ten biggest clones take up about 3.6%. This sequence was found in a human donor in good health. Some clones in this sample may be carry-over from other donors' samples. Sequencing was done on a sample of PBMCs.

The DNA for the CDR3 is TGTGCCAGCAGCGCTATGCCCGGGAGCTACAATGAGCAGTTCTTC. As protein: CASSAMPGSYNEQFF. The J gene is TRBJ2-1, the V gene TRBV9, with D maybe TRBD2 (6 bases). Germline CDR1 is SGDLS and CDR2 is YYNGEE. V was clipped by 3 bases and J by 3 bases, with 13 bases between them. This CDR3 comprises 15 residues. Together with reference TRBV9 and TRBJ2-1, the CDR3 gives the full variable domain: DSGVTQTPKHLITATGQRVTLRCSPRSGDLSVYWYQQSLDQGLQFLIQYYNGEERAKGNILERFSAQQFPDLHSELNLSSLELGDSALYFCASSAMPGSYNEQFFGPGTRLTVL.